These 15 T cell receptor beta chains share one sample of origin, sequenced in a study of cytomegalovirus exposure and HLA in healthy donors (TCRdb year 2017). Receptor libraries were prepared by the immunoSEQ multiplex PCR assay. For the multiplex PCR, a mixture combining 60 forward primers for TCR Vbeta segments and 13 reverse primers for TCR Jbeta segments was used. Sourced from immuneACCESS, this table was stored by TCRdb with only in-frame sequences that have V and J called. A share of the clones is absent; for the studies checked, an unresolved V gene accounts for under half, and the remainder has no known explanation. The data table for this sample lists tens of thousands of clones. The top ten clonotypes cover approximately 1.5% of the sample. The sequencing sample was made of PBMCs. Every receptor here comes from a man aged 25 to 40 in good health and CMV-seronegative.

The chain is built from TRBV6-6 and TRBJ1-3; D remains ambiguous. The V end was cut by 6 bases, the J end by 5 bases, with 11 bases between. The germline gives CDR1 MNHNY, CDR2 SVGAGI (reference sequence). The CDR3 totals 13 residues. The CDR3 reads CASSPTTRNTIYF. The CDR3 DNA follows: TGTGCCAGCAGCCCCACCACAAGAAACACCATATATTTT.

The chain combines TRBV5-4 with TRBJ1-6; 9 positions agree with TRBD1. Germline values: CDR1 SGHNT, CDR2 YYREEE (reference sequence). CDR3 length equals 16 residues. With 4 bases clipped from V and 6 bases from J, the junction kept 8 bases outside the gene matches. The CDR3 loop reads CASSRPDRGSNSPLHF. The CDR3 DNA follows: TGTGCCAGCAGCCGTCCTGACAGGGGGAGTAATTCACCCCTCCACTTT.

The CDR3 DNA reads TGTGCCAGCAGCAACCGACAGGGGGGATTATTCGCTGAAGCTTTCTTT. Protein product: CASSNRQGGLFAEAFF. The rearrangement joins TRBV5-6 to TRBJ1-1, with TRBD1 matching 9 bases. The trim removed 4 bases at V and 6 bases at J, leaving 13 bases unmatched. CDR1 SGHDT and CDR2 YYEEEE come from the germline V gene. The CDR3 covers 16 residues.

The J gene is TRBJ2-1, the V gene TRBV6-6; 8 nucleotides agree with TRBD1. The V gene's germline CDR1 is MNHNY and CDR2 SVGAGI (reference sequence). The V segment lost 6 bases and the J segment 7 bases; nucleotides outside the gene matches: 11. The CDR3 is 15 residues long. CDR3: CASRYPQGARNEQFF. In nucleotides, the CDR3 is TGTGCCAGCAGGTACCCCCAGGGGGCACGGAATGAGCAGTTCTTC.

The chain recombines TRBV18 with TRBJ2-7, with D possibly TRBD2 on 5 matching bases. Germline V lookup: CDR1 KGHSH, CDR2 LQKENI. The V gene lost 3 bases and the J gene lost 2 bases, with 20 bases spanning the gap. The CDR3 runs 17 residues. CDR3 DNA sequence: TGTGCCAGCTCACCCTTACCTGGGGAACTAGGGACCTACGAGCAGTACTTC. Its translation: CASSPLPGELGTYEQYF.

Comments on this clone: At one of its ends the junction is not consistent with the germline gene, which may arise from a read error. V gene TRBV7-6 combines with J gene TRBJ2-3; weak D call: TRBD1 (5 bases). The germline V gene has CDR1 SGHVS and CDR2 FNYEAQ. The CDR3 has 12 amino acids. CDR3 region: CASSWGTDKQYF. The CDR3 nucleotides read TGTGCCAGCAGCTGGGGCACAGATAAGCAGTATTTT. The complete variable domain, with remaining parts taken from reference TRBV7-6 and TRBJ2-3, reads GAGVSQSPRYKVTKRGQDVALRCDPISGHVSLYWYRQALGQGPEFLTYFNYEAQQDKSGLPNDRFSAERPEGSISTLTIQRTEQRDSAMYRCASSWGTDKQYFGPGTRLTVL.

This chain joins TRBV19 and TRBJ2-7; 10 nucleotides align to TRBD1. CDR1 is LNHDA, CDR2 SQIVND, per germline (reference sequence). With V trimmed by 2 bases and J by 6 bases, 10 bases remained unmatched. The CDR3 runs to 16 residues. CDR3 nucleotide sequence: TGTGCCAGTAGTATACCACGGGGGACAGGGGATCGCGAGCAGTACTTC. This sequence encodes CASSIPRGTGDREQYF.

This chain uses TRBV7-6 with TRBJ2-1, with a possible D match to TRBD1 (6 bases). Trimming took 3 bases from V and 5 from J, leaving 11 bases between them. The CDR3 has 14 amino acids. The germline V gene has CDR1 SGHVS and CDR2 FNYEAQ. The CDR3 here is CASSFDRFDNEQFF. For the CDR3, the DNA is TGTGCCAGCAGCTTCGACAGGTTTGACAATGAGCAGTTCTTC.

The CDR3 is CASSLDGSGETQYF. CDR3 bases: TGTGCCAGCAGCTTAGACGGGAGTGGGGAGACCCAGTACTTC. The rearrangement joins TRBV7-3 to TRBJ2-5; tentatively, D is TRBD2 (6 bases). The length of the CDR3 is 14 residues. CDR1 and CDR2 (germline): SGHTA, FQGTGA. The V and J ends lost 2 bases and 5 bases respectively, with 12 bases between them.

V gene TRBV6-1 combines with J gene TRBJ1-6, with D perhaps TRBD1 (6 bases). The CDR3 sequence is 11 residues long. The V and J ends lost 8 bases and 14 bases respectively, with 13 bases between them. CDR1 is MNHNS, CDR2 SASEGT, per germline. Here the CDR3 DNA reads TGTGCCAGCGGGGACATTCTAACCCTCCACTTT. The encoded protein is CASGDILTLHF.

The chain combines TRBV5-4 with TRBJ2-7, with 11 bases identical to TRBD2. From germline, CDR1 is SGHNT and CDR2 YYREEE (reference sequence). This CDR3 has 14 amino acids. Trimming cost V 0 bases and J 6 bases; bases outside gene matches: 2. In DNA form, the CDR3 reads TGTGCCAGCAGCTTGGGCGGACTAGCGGGCGAGCAGTACTTC. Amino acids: CASSLGGLAGEQYF.

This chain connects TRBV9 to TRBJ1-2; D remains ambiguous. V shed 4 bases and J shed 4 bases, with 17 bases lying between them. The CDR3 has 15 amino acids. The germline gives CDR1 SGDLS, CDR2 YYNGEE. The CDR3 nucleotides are TGTGCCAGCAGCATCGGGAATTCCTGGGGCTATGGCTACACCTTC. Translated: CASSIGNSWGYGYTF. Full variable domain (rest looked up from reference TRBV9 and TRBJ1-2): DSGVTQTPKHLITATGQRVTLRCSPRSGDLSVYWYQQSLDQGLQFLIQYYNGEERAKGNILERFSAQQFPDLHSELNLSSLELGDSALYFCASSIGNSWGYGYTFGSGTRLTVV.

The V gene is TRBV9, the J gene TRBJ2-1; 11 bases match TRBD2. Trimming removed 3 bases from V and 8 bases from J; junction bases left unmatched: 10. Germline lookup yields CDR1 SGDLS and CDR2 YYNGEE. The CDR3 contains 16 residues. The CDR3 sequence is CASSALAGGPGDEQFF. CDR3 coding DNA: TGTGCCAGCAGCGCTTTAGCGGGAGGGCCTGGGGATGAGCAGTTCTTC.

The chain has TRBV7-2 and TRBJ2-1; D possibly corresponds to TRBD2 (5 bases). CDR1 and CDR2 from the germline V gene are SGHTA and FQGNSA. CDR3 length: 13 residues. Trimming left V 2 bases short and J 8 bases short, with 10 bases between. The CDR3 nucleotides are TGTGCCAGCAGCTTAAGTGGGAGAGATGAGCAGTTCTTC. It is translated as CASSLSGRDEQFF.

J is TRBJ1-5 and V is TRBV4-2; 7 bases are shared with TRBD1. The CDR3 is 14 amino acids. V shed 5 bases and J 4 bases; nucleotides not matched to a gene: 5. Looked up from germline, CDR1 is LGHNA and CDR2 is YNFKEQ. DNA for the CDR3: TGTGCCAGCAGCGACGGACAGGAGAATCAGCCCCAGCATTTT. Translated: CASSDGQENQPQHF.